The clone carrying this T cell receptor (beta chain) was counted only a few times. A much larger clone differs by one base, so this may be a read error. These data originate in a study of T cells of healthy individuals. TCRdb re-analysed the 5' RACE reads in MiXCR, keeping a single row per CDR3 protein. The sample has approximately 50,000 distinct CDR3 sequences, about 15% seen once; the top ten hold about 16%. Germline V gives CDR1 SGHKS, CDR2 YYEKEE (reference sequence). The CDR3 runs 13 residues. V lost 3 bases, J lost 6 bases, and 10 bases lay in between. The chain links TRBV5-5 to TRBJ2-1; maybe TRBD2 (5 bases). This clonotype originated in a human donor in good health. The CDR3 loop reads CASSSDFCNEQFF. The DNA for the CDR3 is TGTGCCAGCAGCTCGGACTTTTGCAATGAGCAGTTCTTC.